The TCR beta chain under discussion was sequenced for a study of blood T cell repertoires in COVID-19. Study-wide context: The cDNA or gDNA used as material had been derived from T cells, B-cell-depleted T cells, or PBMCs.

In germline, CDR1 is SEHNR, CDR2 FQNEAQ (reference sequence). Trimming took 5 bases from V and 5 from J; bases not matched to a gene: 6. This CDR3 spans 15 amino acids. Authors' processing steps: Nucleated cell number was recorded as an estimate derived from reference gene primer amplification. Assay used: immunoSEQ multiplex PCR; TCRdb lists only in-frame clones, some missing. V and J calls and clone size come straight from that table; D and trimming were deduced from the DNA. The sample carries around 260,000 clones, 80% to 90% recorded once. Followed longitudinally, the Seattle patients had been enrolled during active infection.

The genes are TRBV7-9 and TRBJ2-2; 9 positions match TRBD2. This sequence originates from a woman between 65 and 79 years old with COVID-19, enrolled during active disease. Sequencing was done on a sample of peripheral blood. CDR3 coding DNA: TGTGCCAGCAGCGTTTTAGCGGGAGATACCGGGGAGCTGTTTTTT. This encodes CASSVLAGDTGELFF.